What follows are 19 T cell receptor beta chains derived from one specimen sequenced in a study of blood T cell repertoires in COVID-19. Clones were sequenced by immunoSEQ multiplex PCR, and TCRdb holds only the in-frame ones, with some missing. The data show about 150,000 clones, 80% to 90% seen once. The sample taken for sequencing was peripheral blood. These receptors originate from a woman aged 55-75 years with active COVID-19.

Written as DNA, the CDR3 is TGTGCCAGCAGTTACAGAGAAGGAGCTTTCTTT. The encoded protein is CASSYREGAFF. This sequence joins TRBV3-1 (or the pseudogene TRBV3-2) and TRBJ1-1; D remains unclear. V was clipped by 6 bases and J by 10 bases, with 12 bases between them. Germline-derived CDR1 and CDR2 are LGHDT and YNNKEL (reference sequence). The CDR3 has 11 residues.

The chain joins TRBV30 to TRBJ2-1; D not certain. CDR3 length: 13 residues. Germline V lookup: CDR1 GTSNPN, CDR2 SVGIG (reference sequence). V was trimmed by 3 bases and J by 10 bases, leaving 16 bases between them. Written as DNA, the CDR3 is TGTGCCTGGAGAAGGAGCCCCGGGTCCGAGCAGTTCTTC. Protein sequence: CAWRRSPGSEQFF.

The gene calls are TRBV18 and TRBJ2-3; 10 bases line up with TRBD1. The trim removed 3 bases at V and 9 bases at J, leaving 9 bases unmatched. The length of the CDR3 is 15 residues. The germline V gene encodes CDR1 KGHSH and CDR2 LQKENI. The CDR3 DNA follows: TGTGCCAGCTCACCGTGGACAGGGGGAGAAGGAACGCAGTATTTT. It is translated as CASSPWTGGEGTQYF.

The CDR3 sequence is CASSLVGDSTYEQYF. The CDR3 DNA sequence: TGTGCCAGCAGCTTGGTGGGTGACTCGACCTACGAGCAGTACTTC. This chain uses TRBV5-5 with TRBJ2-7, with no clear D. Germline V gene data show CDR1 as SGHKS and CDR2 as YYEKEE (reference sequence). The V and J ends lost 0 bases and 2 bases respectively, with 12 bases between them. CDR3 length equals 15 residues.

The chain is built from TRBV4-3 and TRBJ2-6, with a tentative D call TRBD1 (5 bases). This CDR3 is built from 16 residues. V was shortened by 0 bases and J by 2 bases, with 8 bases between the two germline ends. Germline-derived CDR1 and CDR2 are LGHNA and YSLEER. The CDR3 loop is CASSQDRTPGANVLTF. The CDR3 nucleotides read TGCGCCAGCAGCCAAGATAGGACACCTGGGGCCAACGTCCTGACTTTC.

The chain combines TRBV5-1 with TRBJ2-7; possible D gene TRBD2, 5 bases. This CDR3 spans 15 amino acids. The V end lost 1 base, the J end lost 2 bases, and 13 bases lay between the germline ends. Germline V CDR1 and CDR2: SGHRS, YFSETQ. The chain's CDR3 is CASSLLHGETYEQYF. DNA for the CDR3: TGCGCCAGCAGCTTGCTCCACGGGGAGACCTACGAGCAGTACTTC.

The J gene is TRBJ2-5, the V gene TRBV7-2; 10 bases line up with TRBD1. CDR3 length: 14 residues. Germline V gene data show CDR1 as SGHTA and CDR2 as FQGNSA. After removal of 5 bases from V and 6 bases from J, the junction contained 6 bases not matched to a gene. The CDR3 bases are TGTGCCAGCAGCAGTAGACAGGGGGCGAAGACCCAGTACTTC. Protein: CASSSRQGAKTQYF.

In this sample, this clone turned up once. The chain recombines TRBV9 with TRBJ2-7, with TRBD2 identical over 10 bases. The CDR3 length is 14 residues. Germline CDR1 SGDLS, CDR2 YYNGEE. The V gene end was trimmed by 8 bases and the J gene end by 3 bases; junction bases not matched to a gene: 8. The CDR3 loop is CARLIAGGFYEQYF. For the CDR3, the DNA is TGTGCCAGGCTCATAGCGGGAGGATTCTACGAGCAGTACTTC.

V is TRBV6-2 or TRBV6-3 and J is TRBJ2-7; the match to TRBD1 covers 7 bases. Germline V CDR1 and CDR2: MNHEY, SVGEGT. After removal of 5 bases from V and 5 bases from J, the junction contained 6 bases not matched to a gene. There are 13 residues in the CDR3. CDR3 amino acids: CASSPDRAHEQYF. The CDR3 nucleotides read TGTGCCAGCAGTCCAGACAGGGCCCACGAGCAGTACTTC.

The V and J genes are TRBV28 and TRBJ1-1; TRBD1 is a possible D gene (6 bases). The germline V and J ends were trimmed by 2 bases and 1 base, with 11 bases remaining between them. Germline CDR1 reads MDHEN; CDR2 reads SYDVKM. The CDR3 spans 15 residues. Here the CDR3 reads CASSLEGDGNTEAFF. DNA of the CDR3: TGTGCCAGCAGTTTAGAGGGGGATGGGAACACTGAAGCTTTCTTT.

The V gene is TRBV5-6, the J gene TRBJ1-4, with a tentative D call TRBD1 (5 bases). Germline CDR1 reads SGHDT; CDR2 reads YYEEEE. The CDR3 sequence is 15 residues long. V lost 0 bases and J 5 bases, leaving 11 bases between the germline ends. CDR3 amino acids: CASSLAAGSNEKLFF. CDR3 bases: TGTGCCAGCAGCTTGGCGGCAGGGTCGAATGAAAAACTGTTTTTT.

The genes are TRBV7-3 and TRBJ2-2, with D perhaps TRBD2 (6 bases). The V end lost 6 bases, the J end lost 3 bases, and 11 bases lay between the germline ends. The CDR3 has 14 residues. Germline loops: CDR1 SGHTA, CDR2 FQGTGA. The DNA for the CDR3 is TGTGCCAGCAGTGGCGGGACTCACACCGGGGAGCTGTTTTTT. It yields the protein CASSGGTHTGELFF.

The chain uses TRBV2 and TRBJ2-3; 12 bases fit TRBD2. The germline V gene encodes CDR1 SNHLY and CDR2 FYNNEI. This CDR3 spans 15 amino acids. Trimming at V came to 2 bases and at J to 5 bases, leaving 2 bases not matched to a gene. CDR3 bases: TGTGCCAGCAGTGAATGGGGACTAGCGGGAGATACGCAGTATTTT. It is translated as CASSEWGLAGDTQYF.

CDR3 DNA: TGTGCCAGCAGCCAAAGAAATTCGGGGGAGACCCAGTACTTC. Its translation: CASSQRNSGETQYF. The chain is built from TRBV3-1 (or the pseudogene TRBV3-2) and TRBJ2-5, with D perhaps TRBD2 (5 bases). CDR3 length equals 14 residues. Trimming shortened V by 2 bases and J by 5 bases, and 12 bases separated the two germline ends. Germline loops: CDR1 LGHDT, CDR2 YNNKEL (reference sequence).

The chain recombines TRBV6-2 or TRBV6-3 with TRBJ2-5; the D is unclear. CDR3 length equals 15 residues. Germline V lookup: CDR1 MNHEY, CDR2 SVGEGT. V was clipped by 4 bases and J by 3 bases, with 15 bases between them. CDR3 bases: TGTGCCAGCAGTTCCCGTTCCAAATCGGAAGAGACCCAGTACTTC. The encoded protein is CASSSRSKSEETQYF.

This rearrangement joins TRBV6-2 or TRBV6-3 to TRBJ2-5, with D uncertain. Germline V gene data show CDR1 as MNHEY and CDR2 as SVGEGT. Trimming shortened V by 5 bases and J by 0 bases, and 7 bases separated the two germline ends. This CDR3 is built from 13 residues. The CDR3 region has the DNA TGTGCCAGCAGTCGACATAACCAAGAGACCCAGTACTTC. Translated: CASSRHNQETQYF.

This clone appeared once. J is TRBJ2-1 and V is TRBV28; the D gene is possibly TRBD2 (6 bases). Trimming removed 2 bases from V and 0 bases from J, with 14 bases in between. CDR3 size: 17 residues. Germline V gene lookup returns CDR1 MDHEN and CDR2 SYDVKM. CDR3 bases: TGTGCCAGCAGTTTACTCGGAGGGCCAAGCTCCTACAATGAGCAGTTCTTC. This translates into CASSLLGGPSSYNEQFF.

This clone showed up just once. The DNA of the CDR3 is TGTGCCACCGGCGAGGGAATACAAGAGACCCAGTACTTC. As protein: CATGEGIQETQYF. V usage is TRBV7-9 and J usage is TRBJ2-5; perhaps TRBD2 as D (5 bases). Germline V gives CDR1 SEHNR, CDR2 FQNEAQ (reference sequence). The CDR3 runs 13 residues. With 10 bases removed from V and 2 bases from J, the gap between germline ends came to 14 bases.

The chain has TRBV9 and TRBJ1-1; 7 bases map to TRBD1. After removal of 0 bases from V and 2 bases from J, the junction contained 13 bases not matched to a gene. The germline V gene encodes CDR1 SGDLS and CDR2 YYNGEE. The CDR3 runs to 18 residues. The CDR3 protein is CASSVAITPGGGNTEAFF. Written as DNA, the CDR3 is TGTGCCAGCAGCGTAGCTATCACGCCAGGGGGTGGAAACACTGAAGCTTTCTTT. The complete variable domain, with remaining parts taken from reference TRBV9 and TRBJ1-1, reads DSGVTQTPKHLITATGQRVTLRCSPRSGDLSVYWYQQSLDQGLQFLIQYYNGEERAKGNILERFSAQQFPDLHSELNLSSLELGDSALYFCASSVAITPGGGNTEAFFGQGTRLTVV.